The T cell receptor beta chain under discussion was sequenced for a study of CXCR3-negative and CXCR3-positive naive CD8 T cells. It was by 5' RACE with UMI labels that the TRB cDNA libraries were prepared. TCRdb reprocessed the 5' RACE reads; each CDR3 protein has one entry and no DNA is given. The sample totals about 45,000 distinct CDR3 sequences. The CDR3 extends over 14 amino acids. As regards this clonotype: Its antigen is currently unknown.

Identification of naive CD8+ T cells rested on CD45RO-CCR7+CD27+CD95- status. Overall study findings and caveats: Researchers report that CXCR3-positive naive cells carry more hydrophobic TRB CDR3s than CXCR3-negative naive cells.

The rearrangement uses TRBV12-3 or TRBV12-4 and TRBJ2-1. The sequence was collected from a human donor in good health. Some clones in this sample may be carry-over from other donors' samples. The sequenced material came from naive CXCR3- CD8+ T cells from blood. Noted subset: CD45RO-CCR7+CD27+CD95- naive CD8+ T cells lacking CXCR3 (TNR3-). CDR3 protein: CASSLSYSYNEQFF.